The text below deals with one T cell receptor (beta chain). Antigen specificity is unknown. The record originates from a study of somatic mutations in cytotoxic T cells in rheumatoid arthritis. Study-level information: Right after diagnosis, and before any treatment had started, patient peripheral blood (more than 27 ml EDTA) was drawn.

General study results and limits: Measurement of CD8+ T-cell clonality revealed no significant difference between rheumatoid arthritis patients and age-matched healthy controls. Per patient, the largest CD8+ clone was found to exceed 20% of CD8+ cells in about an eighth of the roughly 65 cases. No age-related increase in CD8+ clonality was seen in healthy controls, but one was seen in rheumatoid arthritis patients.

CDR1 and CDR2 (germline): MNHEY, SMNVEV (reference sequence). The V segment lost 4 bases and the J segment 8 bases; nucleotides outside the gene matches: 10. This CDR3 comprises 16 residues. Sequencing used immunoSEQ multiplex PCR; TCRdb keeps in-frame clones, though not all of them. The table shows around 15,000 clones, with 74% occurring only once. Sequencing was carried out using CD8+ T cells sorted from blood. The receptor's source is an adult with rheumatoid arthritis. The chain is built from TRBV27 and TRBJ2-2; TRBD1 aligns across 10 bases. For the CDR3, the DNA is TGTGCCAGCAGTTCCCTCTCGACAGGGGGCGCGGGGGAGCTGTTTTTT. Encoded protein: CASSSLSTGGAGELFF.